This T cell receptor beta chain appears in the sequencing data of a study of low-dose radiotherapy and immunotherapy resistance in tumors. Documented time point: before trial treatment. This clonotype was seen at least ten times. CDR1 MNHEY and CDR2 SVGAGI come from the germline V gene. The CDR3 spans 14 residues. V lost 7 bases and J 7 bases, leaving 17 bases between the germline ends. With TRAV- and TRBV-specific primers, first-strand cDNA was made, covering the alpha and beta chains. Both a constant-region primer and a V-primer adapter served to amplify TCRs across roughly 20 PCR cycles. TCRdb ran MiXCR on the reads and lists one entry per CDR3 protein. The repertoire holds around 80,000 distinct CDR3 sequences, with approximately 20% as singletons.

The V call is TRBV6-5, the J call TRBJ1-5, with D perhaps matching TRBD1 (5 bases). This receptor was taken from a male donor with prostate cancer. Sequences were derived from PBMCs, sampled before treatment. CDR3 in DNA: TGTGCCAGCAAGGGGAACTCAAGGGGCCAGCCCCAGCATTTT. This encodes CASKGNSRGQPQHF.